The entry below describes one TCR beta chain. There is no known antigen for this receptor. This specimen belongs to a study of control samples from healthy donors and cancer patients (dated by TCRdb to about 2020). The library was prepared using the immunoSEQ multiplex PCR assay. TCRdb's version of the immuneACCESS table is confined to in-frame rearrangements and falls short of the full clone set. An unresolved V gene accounts for under half of the shortfall where checked; the remainder is of unknown origin. This sample's clone table shows approximately 190,000 clones. Roughly 2% of the sample is taken by the ten largest. From the cysteine up to the phenylalanine, the CDR3 has a length of 15 residues. Of all the DNA, just the CDR3 is kept, 45 bases in frame from base 1. Per the germline V gene, KGHDR is the CDR1 and SFDVKD is the CDR2. Trimming accounts for 0 bases at V and 3 bases at J, while the number of junction bases matched to no gene is 2.

The chain links TRBV24-1 with TRBJ2-3; 7 bases in between match TRBD2. Sequencing used blood. This sequence was found in a woman aged 30 to 39 in good health. The CDR3 reads as follows: CATSDLPGGTDTQYF. The base sequence is TGTGCCACCAGTGATTTGCCGGGGGGAACAGATACGCAGTATTTT.